This T cell receptor (beta chain) was found in a study of T-cell reconstitution after alpha-beta-depleted transplantation in children. TCRbeta library construction was performed incorporating unique molecular identifiers. A single record per CDR3 protein comes from TCRdb applying MiXCR to the PCR reads. This sample has hundreds of thousands of distinct CDR3 sequences, with approximately 14% found just once. The sample holds many counts of this clonotype. The CDR3 consists of 16 residues. Germline V gives CDR1 SGHRS, CDR2 YFSETQ. Trimming removed 4 bases at V and 4 bases at J, with 18 bases between. Here the sequenced sample was PBMCs, taken before TCRalphabeta/CD19-depleted stem cell transplant. This clonotype originated in a girl under 10 years old with congenital amegakaryocytic thrombocytopenia, due to receive a stem cell transplant. The genes are TRBV5-1 and TRBJ2-1; weak D call: TRBD1 (7 bases). The CDR3 loop reads CASSGGTARSYNEQFF. In DNA, the CDR3 is TGCGCCAGCAGCGGGGGGACAGCGCGATCTTACAATGAGCAGTTCTTC.